These 20 T cell receptor beta chains were sequenced from one sample in a study of spatial heterogeneity in lung cancer. Overall study findings and caveats: Tracking of tumor mutation counts was seen in expanded intratumoral alpha and beta TCR counts.

Specified time point: sample taken at primary tumor resection. For these TCRs, the target antigens are not known. TCRdb re-called the 5' RACE reads with MiXCR, one entry per CDR3 protein. There are 9,000 to 13,000 distinct CDR3 sequences in the sample; around 10% occur only once, and approximately 12% lies in the top ten. This material consisted of lung tumor tissue, taken at surgery. The receptors derive from a female donor with early-stage non-small cell lung cancer.

Details on this clonotype: Given a much more abundant clone one base away, this may be a read error. The conserved final phenylalanine or tryptophan is absent from the CDR3, which likely points to a read error. V is TRBV7-8 and J is TRBJ1-5; D unresolved. The ends were cut back, 2 bases at V and 5 bases at J, with 7 bases in the middle. The CDR3 totals 13 residues. Per the germline V gene, CDR1 is SGHVS and CDR2 is FQNEAQ. The CDR3 protein is CASSLWLDQPQHS. CDR3 DNA sequence: TGTGCCAGCAGCTTATGGTTGGATCAGCCCCAGCATTCT.

This clonotype has a count of ten or more. This chain uses TRBV5-6 with TRBJ2-6; D remains unclear. Germline V lookup: CDR1 SGHDT, CDR2 YYEEEE. Trimming stripped 1 base from V and 0 bases from J, with 8 bases between. The CDR3 spans 16 residues. CDR3 sequence: CASSLIVLSGANVLTF. For the CDR3, the DNA is TGTGCCAGCAGCTTGATTGTCCTCTCTGGGGCCAACGTCCTGACTTTC.

The sample holds many counts of this clonotype. V and J are TRBV9 and TRBJ1-2; D gene uncertain. Germline V CDR1 and CDR2: SGDLS, YYNGEE. Trimming removed 0 bases from V and 8 bases from J, with 14 bases in between. The CDR3 has 14 residues. The CDR3 loop reads CASSVENSLKGYTF. In DNA form, the CDR3 reads TGTGCCAGCAGCGTAGAGAACAGCCTAAAAGGCTACACCTTC.

This clonotype occurred many times. V usage is TRBV20-1 and J usage is TRBJ1-5; D ambiguous. V was clipped by 0 bases and J by 0 bases, with 18 bases between them. This CDR3 has 18 residues. Germline lookup yields CDR1 DFQATT and CDR2 SNEGSKA (reference sequence). The CDR3 DNA is TGCAGTGCTAGAGATCTGGGTATTGGCCGGACTAGCAATCAGCCCCAGCATTTT. Its translation is CSARDLGIGRTSNQPQHF.

The sample holds a few counts of this clonotype. This chain connects TRBV6-5 to TRBJ2-1; D gene uncertain. There are 12 residues in the CDR3. The germline V gene encodes CDR1 MNHEY and CDR2 SVGAGI. V lost 0 bases to trimming and J lost 9 bases, with 6 bases between them. CDR3 DNA: TGTGCCAGCAGTTACTCGAGGTTTGAGCAGTTCTTC. Protein product: CASSYSRFEQFF.

By share of the sample, this clonotype is medium-sized. The chain uses TRBV6-6 and TRBJ2-7; D might be TRBD1 or TRBD2, each matching 6 bases. The V gene's germline CDR1 is MNHNY and CDR2 SVGAGI (reference sequence). The CDR3 is made up of 14 amino acids. V was pared by 4 bases and J by 1 base, with 11 bases between. CDR3 coding DNA: TGTGCCAGCAGTTTACGGGGGCGATCCTACGAGCAGTACTTC. Amino acid sequence: CASSLRGRSYEQYF.

This clonotype was counted many times. The V gene is TRBV20-1, the J gene TRBJ2-1, with 9 bases lining up with TRBD2. CDR1 DFQATT and CDR2 SNEGSKA come from the germline V gene (reference sequence). V gave up 0 bases and J gave up 0 bases; unmatched junction bases: 9. CDR3 length: 18 residues. The CDR3 region has the DNA TGCAGTGCTAGAGACCCGACTAGCGGAGGGAACTCCTACAATGAGCAGTTCTTC. It encodes CSARDPTSGGNSYNEQFF.

This clonotype was found many times. The rearrangement links TRBV12-3 or TRBV12-4 to TRBJ2-7; D gene uncertain. V lost 5 bases, J lost 4 bases, and 12 bases lay in between. CDR3 length: 13 amino acids. The CDR3 DNA sequence: TGTGCCAGCAGTCCCTCGGATGGATACGAGCAGTACTTC. It codes for CASSPSDGYEQYF.

By sample share, this clonotype is medium-sized. The V call is TRBV18, the J call TRBJ1-1; 7 positions agree with TRBD1. Germline CDR1 and CDR2: KGHSH and LQKENI. V lost 3 bases and J lost 3; bases outside the gene matches: 4. This CDR3 spans 14 amino acids. The CDR3 here is CASSPRQGDTEAFF. The CDR3, as DNA: TGTGCCAGCTCACCGCGGCAGGGGGACACTGAAGCTTTCTTT.

This clonotype was observed at least ten times. The chain couples TRBV5-1 to TRBJ1-1; possible D gene TRBD1, 6 bases. V was shortened by 4 bases and J by 4 bases, with 23 bases between the two germline ends. Per the germline V gene, CDR1 is SGHRS and CDR2 is YFSETQ. The CDR3 runs to 17 residues. The chain's CDR3 is CASSRTGFGRTSTEAFF. CDR3 nucleotide sequence: TGCGCCAGCAGCCGTACAGGGTTTGGCCGAACGAGCACTGAAGCTTTCTTT.

The sample holds many counts of this clonotype. This chain uses TRBV7-9 with TRBJ2-1, with D possibly TRBD1 on 5 matching bases. V was shortened by 6 bases and J by 2 bases, with 8 bases between the two germline ends. This CDR3 spans 13 amino acids. The V gene's germline CDR1 is SEHNR and CDR2 FQNEAQ (reference sequence). This CDR3 is CASSLDTYNEQFF. CDR3 nucleotide sequence: TGTGCCAGCAGTCTGGACACCTACAATGAGCAGTTCTTC.

This clonotype was recorded at least ten times. CDR3 in DNA: TGTGCCAGCAGCTTCGGGACAGGGCCAGATACGCAGTATTTT. This gives the protein CASSFGTGPDTQYF. The V and J genes are TRBV7-2 and TRBJ2-3; 9 bases map to TRBD1. This CDR3 is 14 amino acids long. Trimming removed 3 bases from V and 4 bases from J; junction bases left unmatched: 2. CDR1 SGHTA and CDR2 FQGNSA come from the germline V gene.

This clonotype came up many times. The rearrangement uses TRBV29-1 and TRBJ2-1; TRBD1 matches at 8 bases. The CDR3 has 14 amino acids. Germline assignment: CDR1 SQVTM and CDR2 ANQGSEA. J was trimmed by 9 bases and V by 7 bases; bases with no gene match: 14. This CDR3 reads CSAAGQGAGGEQFF. The CDR3 region has the DNA TGCAGCGCCGCCGGTCAGGGGGCCGGGGGTGAGCAGTTCTTC.

Ten or more counts support this clonotype. The rearrangement links TRBV12-3 or TRBV12-4 to TRBJ2-6, with TRBD2 matching over 10 bases. J gave up 0 bases and V 1 base, and 3 bases lay outside the gene matches. The CDR3 is 18 amino acids. Here the CDR3 DNA reads TGTGCCAGCAGTTTAGATCTAGCGGGGGTCTCTGGGGCCAACGTCCTGACTTTC. Translation gives CASSLDLAGVSGANVLTF.

In DNA form, the CDR3 reads TGTGCCAGCAGCTCCAGACTAGCGGGGGTGGCAGATACGCAGTATTTT. This encodes CASSSRLAGVADTQYF. J is TRBJ2-3 and V is TRBV7-3; 12 bases agree with TRBD2. V was pared by 4 bases and J by 4 bases, with 6 bases of the junction left unmatched. The CDR3 consists of 16 residues. The V gene's germline CDR1 is SGHTA and CDR2 FQGTGA.

At least ten counts were recorded for this clonotype. V gene TRBV20-1 combines with J gene TRBJ1-2; TRBD1 aligns across 7 bases. The CDR3 totals 14 residues. V lost 1 base to trimming and J lost 3 bases; unmatched junction nucleotides: 5. The V gene's germline CDR1 is DFQATT and CDR2 SNEGSKA (reference sequence). The CDR3 DNA follows: TGCAGTGCTAGAGGCCTGACAGGGCACTATGGCTACACCTTC. This translates into CSARGLTGHYGYTF.

This clonotype appeared many times. The V and J genes are TRBV19 and TRBJ2-1; TRBD2 matches 9 bases. J was trimmed by 2 bases and V by 5 bases; bases with no gene match: 13. CDR1 and CDR2 (germline): LNHDA, SQIVND (reference sequence). The CDR3 is 18 residues long. The CDR3 nucleotides read TGTGCCAGTAGTCCCCTTGGCGGGGGGGGAAACGCCTACAATGAGCAGTTCTTC. It yields the protein CASSPLGGGGNAYNEQFF.

This clonotype is medium-sized in the sample. The chain recombines TRBV5-4 with TRBJ2-7, with TRBD2 as a possible D gene (7 bases). CDR3 length: 14 amino acids. Germline V lookup: CDR1 SGHNT, CDR2 YYREEE (reference sequence). The V gene lost 3 bases and the J gene lost 4 bases, with 14 bases spanning the gap. The CDR3 loop is CASSSGGGLYEQYF. For the CDR3, the DNA is TGTGCCAGCAGCTCCGGCGGGGGCCTTTACGAGCAGTACTTC.

This clonotype was counted at least ten times. CDR3 loop: CSAKTLAGASYEQYF. The DNA for the CDR3 is TGCAGTGCTAAGACCCTAGCGGGGGCCTCCTACGAGCAGTACTTC. The chain couples TRBV20-1 to TRBJ2-7, with TRBD2 matching 10 bases. The J segment lost 0 bases and the V segment lost 4 bases, leaving 6 bases of the junction unmatched. The CDR3 is 15 amino acids. The germline gives CDR1 DFQATT, CDR2 SNEGSKA (reference sequence).

This clonotype was counted only a few times. The gene calls are TRBV20-1 and TRBJ2-3; D ambiguous. V shed 4 bases and J shed 4 bases, with 21 bases lying between them. Per the germline V gene, CDR1 is DFQATT and CDR2 is SNEGSKA (reference sequence). The CDR3 loop spans 16 amino acids. The CDR3 coding sequence is TGCAGTGCTACCGACTCCCTTAGTCAGGCCCCAGATACGCAGTATTTT. Translating it yields CSATDSLSQAPDTQYF.